A selection of T cell receptor beta chains follows, all from one sample in a study of blood T cell repertoires in COVID-19. The repertoire was sequenced with immunoSEQ multiplex PCR; TCRdb's copy has only in-frame clones and lacks some. Of about 150,000 clones listed, roughly nine tenths are singletons. Sequencing input: peripheral blood. The source is a woman between 65 and 79 years old with acute or convalescent COVID-19. The CDR3 runs from the conserved cysteine through the conserved F or W. The order of the fields is clone size, V gene, CDR3 length, J gene, D gene, CDR3 DNA, CDR3 protein. The D gene is left open where the match is weak. The size entry is marked missing in some rows and otherwise reads once, few, many or a size class.

clone size: .
V gene: TRBV5-1
CDR3 length: 16
J gene: TRBJ2-3
D gene: TRBD2
CDR3 DNA: TGCGCCAGCAGCGCCGGGGGGACTTTTTTCACAGATACGCAGTATTTT
CDR3 protein: CASSAGGTFFTDTQYF

clone size: .
V gene: TRBV7-7
CDR3 length: 15
J gene: TRBJ2-5
D gene: TRBD2
CDR3 DNA: TGTGCTAGCAGCTTGACACCGGGACTACTTCAGACCCAGTACTTC
CDR3 protein: CASSLTPGLLQTQYF

clone size: .
V gene: TRBV18
CDR3 length: 13
J gene: TRBJ2-1
D gene: .
CDR3 DNA: TGTGCCAGCTCACCCTCACTAGCCGATGAGCAGTTCTTC
CDR3 protein: CASSPSLADEQFF

clone size: .
V gene: TRBV3-1/TRBV3-2
CDR3 length: 12
J gene: TRBJ2-1
D gene: .
CDR3 DNA: TGTGCCAGCAGCTTTTTGGGGGCGTCTCAGTTCTTC
CDR3 protein: CASSFLGASQFF

clone size: .
V gene: TRBV7-2
CDR3 length: 13
J gene: TRBJ2-5
D gene: .
CDR3 DNA: TGTGCCAGCAGCTTCGGGACCGGGAGAGGCCAGTACTTC
CDR3 protein: CASSFGTGRGQYF

clone size: .
V gene: TRBV28
CDR3 length: 12
J gene: TRBJ1-1
D gene: .
CDR3 DNA: TGTGCCAGCAGGGCAGTGAACACTGAAGCTTTCTTT
CDR3 protein: CASRAVNTEAFF

clone size: .
V gene: TRBV6-5
CDR3 length: 14
J gene: TRBJ1-6
D gene: .
CDR3 DNA: TGTGCCAGCAAGGGGTCGGGGGTTAATTCACCCCTCCACTTT
CDR3 protein: CASKGSGVNSPLHF

clone size: .
V gene: TRBV4-1
CDR3 length: 16
J gene: TRBJ1-6
D gene: .
CDR3 DNA: TGCGCCAGCAGCCAAGGCCCGGGTCAGGGCATTAAGCCCCTCCACTTT
CDR3 protein: CASSQGPGQGIKPLHF

clone size: .
V gene: TRBV5-1
CDR3 length: 15
J gene: TRBJ1-2
D gene: TRBD1
CDR3 DNA: TGCGCCAGCAGCCCGGGGACAGTAGCTAACTATGGCTACACCTTC
CDR3 protein: CASSPGTVANYGYTF

clone size: .
V gene: TRBV5-1
CDR3 length: 15
J gene: TRBJ2-7
D gene: TRBD2
CDR3 DNA: TGCGCCAGCAGCCGTACTAGCGGGGCGAGATACGAGCAGTACTTC
CDR3 protein: CASSRTSGARYEQYF

clone size: .
V gene: TRBV6-5
CDR3 length: 15
J gene: TRBJ1-1
D gene: TRBD1
CDR3 DNA: TGTGCCAGCCCTTCTTATAGGGGACAGGCCGGTGAAGCTTTCTTT
CDR3 protein: CASPSYRGQAGEAFF

clone size: .
V gene: TRBV28
CDR3 length: 16
J gene: TRBJ2-2
D gene: .
CDR3 DNA: TGTGCCAGCAGTTCCGCCGCGACAACGAACACCGGGGAGCTGTTTTTT
CDR3 protein: CASSSAATTNTGELFF

clone size: .
V gene: TRBV25-1
CDR3 length: 18
J gene: TRBJ2-3
D gene: .
CDR3 DNA: TGTGCCAGCAGTGAAGGCCTGAGAAGGAGGGTTGGGACAGATACGCAGTATTTT
CDR3 protein: CASSEGLRRRVGTDTQYF

clone size: .
V gene: TRBV7-3
CDR3 length: 15
J gene: TRBJ2-5
D gene: TRBD1
CDR3 DNA: TGTGCCAGCAGCCCCACCGGGACAGGGGGAGAGACCCAGTACTTC
CDR3 protein: CASSPTGTGGETQYF

clone size: .
V gene: TRBV28
CDR3 length: 15
J gene: TRBJ2-5
D gene: TRBD1
CDR3 DNA: TGTGCCAGTCGTTCCGGACAGGGCGGGAAAGAGACCCAGTACTTC
CDR3 protein: CASRSGQGGKETQYF

clone size: .
V gene: TRBV7-2
CDR3 length: 15
J gene: TRBJ2-2
D gene: .
CDR3 DNA: TGTGCCAGCAGCTCACAGGGTTCTCTCACCGGGGAGCTGTTTTTT
CDR3 protein: CASSSQGSLTGELFF

clone size: once
V gene: TRBV5-6
CDR3 length: 18
J gene: TRBJ1-6
D gene: .
CDR3 DNA: TGTGCCAGCAGCTTGGTGCGGGGTGCTAGCTCCTATAATTCACCCCTCCACTTT
CDR3 protein: CASSLVRGASSYNSPLHF

clone size: .
V gene: TRBV11-2
CDR3 length: 13
J gene: TRBJ2-5
D gene: TRBD2
CDR3 DNA: TGTGCCAGCAGCACAGGACTAGGAGAGACCCAGTACTTC
CDR3 protein: CASSTGLGETQYF

clone size: .
V gene: TRBV6-5
CDR3 length: 11
J gene: TRBJ2-1
D gene: .
CDR3 DNA: TGTGCCAGCAGTCGACTCCGGGAGCAGTTCTTC
CDR3 protein: CASSRLREQFF

clone size: .
V gene: TRBV7-2
CDR3 length: 17
J gene: TRBJ2-3
D gene: TRBD2
CDR3 DNA: TGTGCCAGCAGCTACACCCGAGCGGGGACTAGCACAGATACGCAGTATTTT
CDR3 protein: CASSYTRAGTSTDTQYF

clone size: .
V gene: TRBV7-2
CDR3 length: 14
J gene: TRBJ2-3
D gene: .
CDR3 DNA: TGTGCCAGCAGCTTGCTTAGCGACACAGATACGCAGTATTTT
CDR3 protein: CASSLLSDTDTQYF

clone size: .
V gene: TRBV14
CDR3 length: 13
J gene: TRBJ2-5
D gene: .
CDR3 DNA: TGTGCCAGCAGCCGCGGGCCGGATGAGACCCAGTACTTC
CDR3 protein: CASSRGPDETQYF

clone size: .
V gene: TRBV19
CDR3 length: 17
J gene: TRBJ2-1
D gene: TRBD2
CDR3 DNA: TGTGCCAGTAGTACCCCCCCGGCGGGGGGGCGGGTGGGTGAGCAGTTCTTC
CDR3 protein: CASSTPPAGGRVGEQFF

clone size: .
V gene: TRBV6-5
CDR3 length: 15
J gene: TRBJ1-5
D gene: TRBD1
CDR3 DNA: TGTGCCAGCAGTCCCTACAGGGGTAGCAATCAGCCCCAGCATTTT
CDR3 protein: CASSPYRGSNQPQHF

clone size: few
V gene: TRBV5-5
CDR3 length: 13
J gene: TRBJ1-2
D gene: .
CDR3 DNA: TGTGCCAGCAGAACGACAGCGAACTATGGCTACACCTTC
CDR3 protein: CASRTTANYGYTF

clone size: .
V gene: TRBV9
CDR3 length: 14
J gene: TRBJ1-6
D gene: .
CDR3 DNA: TGTGCCAGCAGCTTGATGGACACGAATTCACCCCTCCACTTT
CDR3 protein: CASSLMDTNSPLHF

clone size: .
V gene: TRBV5-1
CDR3 length: 16
J gene: TRBJ1-1
D gene: TRBD1
CDR3 DNA: TGCGCCAGCAGGGGACAGGGGTCCAACATGAACACTGAAGCTTTCTTT
CDR3 protein: CASRGQGSNMNTEAFF

clone size: .
V gene: TRBV11-2
CDR3 length: 14
J gene: TRBJ2-7
D gene: .
CDR3 DNA: TGTGCCAGCAGCCCCCAGACTGGCGCCTACGAGCAGTACTTC
CDR3 protein: CASSPQTGAYEQYF

clone size: once
V gene: TRBV6-1
CDR3 length: 13
J gene: TRBJ1-2
D gene: .
CDR3 DNA: TGTGCCAGCAGTGAACGGCAGGGGAGTGGCTACACCTTC
CDR3 protein: CASSERQGSGYTF

clone size: .
V gene: TRBV30
CDR3 length: 12
J gene: TRBJ1-2
D gene: TRBD1
CDR3 DNA: TGTGCCTGGAGACAGGGGTTCTATGGCTACACCTTC
CDR3 protein: CAWRQGFYGYTF

clone size: .
V gene: TRBV5-6
CDR3 length: 15
J gene: TRBJ1-2
D gene: TRBD1
CDR3 DNA: TGTGCCAGCAGCCCAACAGGGGACTCGGACTATGGCTACACCTTC
CDR3 protein: CASSPTGDSDYGYTF

clone size: .
V gene: TRBV15
CDR3 length: 15
J gene: TRBJ1-1
D gene: .
CDR3 DNA: TGTGCCACCAGCCCTTACAGGGTTGGGAACACTGAAGCTTTCTTT
CDR3 protein: CATSPYRVGNTEAFF

clone size: .
V gene: TRBV7-2
CDR3 length: 16
J gene: TRBJ2-2
D gene: TRBD1
CDR3 DNA: TGTGCCAGCAGCCCTAGGACAGGGTATACTTCCGGGGAGCTGTTTTTT
CDR3 protein: CASSPRTGYTSGELFF

clone size: .
V gene: TRBV9
CDR3 length: 15
J gene: TRBJ1-2
D gene: .
CDR3 DNA: TGTGCCAGCAGCGGGTGGGACTCCCCGAACTATGGCTACACCTTC
CDR3 protein: CASSGWDSPNYGYTF

clone size: .
V gene: TRBV27
CDR3 length: 15
J gene: TRBJ1-2
D gene: TRBD1
CDR3 DNA: TGTGCCAGCAGTATCCGGACAGGGGTAAACTATGGCTACACCTTC
CDR3 protein: CASSIRTGVNYGYTF

clone size: .
V gene: TRBV11-2
CDR3 length: 16
J gene: TRBJ2-3
D gene: .
CDR3 DNA: TGTGCCAGCAGCTTAGGCCCCAGGGGCGCGGAAGATACGCAGTATTTT
CDR3 protein: CASSLGPRGAEDTQYF

clone size: .
V gene: TRBV2
CDR3 length: 12
J gene: TRBJ2-1
D gene: .
CDR3 DNA: TGTGCCAGCAGTGCTAGCCACAATGAGCAGTTCTTC
CDR3 protein: CASSASHNEQFF

clone size: .
V gene: TRBV7-2
CDR3 length: 18
J gene: TRBJ2-5
D gene: TRBD2
CDR3 DNA: TGTGCCAGCAGCCGGAGACTAGCGGGGGGTATTAACCAAGAGACCCAGTACTTC
CDR3 protein: CASSRRLAGGINQETQYF

clone size: .
V gene: TRBV6-2/TRBV6-3
CDR3 length: 16
J gene: TRBJ1-5
D gene: .
CDR3 DNA: TGTGCCAGCAGTTACTCGAACAGTTTCGGTCCTCTACCCCAGCATTTT
CDR3 protein: CASSYSNSFGPLPQHF

clone size: .
V gene: TRBV3-1/TRBV3-2
CDR3 length: 11
J gene: TRBJ2-4
D gene: .
CDR3 DNA: TGTGCCAGCAGCTTTACCGGGGAGAAGTACTTC
CDR3 protein: CASSFTGEKYF

clone size: .
V gene: TRBV11-2
CDR3 length: 15
J gene: TRBJ1-2
D gene: TRBD1
CDR3 DNA: TGTGCCAGCAGTAACCGGGGACAGGGGAAGTATGGCTACACCTTC
CDR3 protein: CASSNRGQGKYGYTF

clone size: .
V gene: TRBV30
CDR3 length: 14
J gene: TRBJ2-7
D gene: TRBD1
CDR3 DNA: TGTGCCTGGAGCCGGGACAGGGCCGCCCACGAGCAGTACTTC
CDR3 protein: CAWSRDRAAHEQYF

clone size: .
V gene: TRBV5-1
CDR3 length: 16
J gene: TRBJ2-3
D gene: TRBD2
CDR3 DNA: TGCGCCAGCAGCCTGACTAGCGGGGGGGCGTCAGATACGCAGTATTTT
CDR3 protein: CASSLTSGGASDTQYF

clone size: .
V gene: TRBV7-2
CDR3 length: 15
J gene: TRBJ1-2
D gene: TRBD1
CDR3 DNA: TGTGCCAGCAGCCCAGGACAGGGGGCAACCTATGGCTACACCTTC
CDR3 protein: CASSPGQGATYGYTF

clone size: .
V gene: TRBV25-1
CDR3 length: 13
J gene: TRBJ1-2
D gene: TRBD1
CDR3 DNA: TGTGCCAGCAGTGAACAGGGGGCTCGGGGCTACACCTTC
CDR3 protein: CASSEQGARGYTF

clone size: .
V gene: TRBV7-2
CDR3 length: 17
J gene: TRBJ2-6
D gene: .
CDR3 DNA: TGTGCCAGCAGCTTAAGCGGGCTGAGCTCTGGGGCCAACGTCCTGACTTTC
CDR3 protein: CASSLSGLSSGANVLTF

clone size: once
V gene: TRBV19
CDR3 length: 17
J gene: TRBJ1-5
D gene: TRBD1
CDR3 DNA: TGTGCCAGTAGTAAAAGACAGGGGGGAAAGGGCAATCAGCCCCAGCATTTT
CDR3 protein: CASSKRQGGKGNQPQHF

clone size: once
V gene: TRBV28
CDR3 length: 16
J gene: TRBJ2-1
D gene: TRBD2
CDR3 DNA: TGTGCCAGTCGGACAAACGGGGGGGCCCTTTACAATGAGCAGTTCTTC
CDR3 protein: CASRTNGGALYNEQFF

clone size: .
V gene: TRBV19
CDR3 length: 15
J gene: TRBJ1-3
D gene: .
CDR3 DNA: TGTGCCACCTGTGACCGGGACAACTCTGGAAACACCATATATTTT
CDR3 protein: CATCDRDNSGNTIYF

clone size: .
V gene: TRBV19
CDR3 length: 16
J gene: TRBJ1-5
D gene: TRBD1
CDR3 DNA: TGTGCCAGTAGTATCATAACAGGGGCTGGTAATCAGCCCCAGCATTTT
CDR3 protein: CASSIITGAGNQPQHF

clone size: .
V gene: TRBV6-1
CDR3 length: 15
J gene: TRBJ2-5
D gene: .
CDR3 DNA: TGTGCCAGCAGTGAACTGGGGACACCCCAAGAGACCCAGTACTTC
CDR3 protein: CASSELGTPQETQYF

clone size: once
V gene: TRBV27
CDR3 length: 15
J gene: TRBJ1-5
D gene: .
CDR3 DNA: TGTGCCAGCAGTTTGCAAGGGGTCCCCCTTCAGCCCCAGCATTTT
CDR3 protein: CASSLQGVPLQPQHF

clone size: .
V gene: TRBV25-1
CDR3 length: 15
J gene: TRBJ1-6
D gene: .
CDR3 DNA: TGTGCCAGCAGTGAAGGGGGGAGGGATAATTCACCCCTCCACTTT
CDR3 protein: CASSEGGRDNSPLHF

clone size: .
V gene: TRBV18
CDR3 length: 14
J gene: TRBJ1-4
D gene: .
CDR3 DNA: TGTGCCAGCTCACCGGCTGCAACTAATGAAAAACTGTTTTTT
CDR3 protein: CASSPAATNEKLFF

clone size: .
V gene: TRBV4-3
CDR3 length: 19
J gene: TRBJ2-3
D gene: TRBD2
CDR3 DNA: TGCGCCAGCAGCCAAGATCCCTACGGACTAGCGGGGCTCACAGATACGCAGTATTTT
CDR3 protein: CASSQDPYGLAGLTDTQYF

clone size: .
V gene: TRBV5-6
CDR3 length: 15
J gene: TRBJ2-5
D gene: TRBD1
CDR3 DNA: TGTGCCAGCAGCTCTCAAGGGACAGGGGGAGAGACCCAGTACTTC
CDR3 protein: CASSSQGTGGETQYF

clone size: once
V gene: TRBV7-2
CDR3 length: 15
J gene: TRBJ1-6
D gene: TRBD1
CDR3 DNA: TGTGCCAGCAGCCCCGGGGACAGACCTAATTCACCCCTCCACTTT
CDR3 protein: CASSPGDRPNSPLHF

clone size: .
V gene: TRBV28
CDR3 length: 15
J gene: TRBJ2-2
D gene: .
CDR3 DNA: TGTGCCAGCACCCATCGGACAGTAGGGATCGGGGAGCTGTTTTTT
CDR3 protein: CASTHRTVGIGELFF

clone size: .
V gene: TRBV3-1/TRBV3-2
CDR3 length: 14
J gene: TRBJ1-1
D gene: TRBD1
CDR3 DNA: TGTGCCAGCAGCCTCCCGGGACAGGGGTCTGAAGCTTTCTTT
CDR3 protein: CASSLPGQGSEAFF